The 13 T cell receptor beta chains in this list originate from one sample, sequenced in a study of blood T cell repertoires in COVID-19. Some clones are missing from TCRdb's copy, which holds only in-frame ones; the method was immunoSEQ multiplex PCR. There are 60,000 to 90,000 clones in the sample; about 83% occur only once, and 4% to 6% lies in the top ten. Source material: peripheral blood. Source of these receptors: a woman over 75 with active or convalescent COVID-19.

The chain combines TRBV1 with TRBJ2-5; the listed D gene, TRBD2, was not tested against the DNA. TRBV1 is classified as a pseudogene. The CDR3 loop spans 15 amino acids. The CDR3 reads CTSSHASGVQETQYF. DNA of the CDR3: TGCACCAGCAGCCACGCTAGCGGGGTACAAGAGACCCAGTACTTC.

This chain connects TRBV19 to TRBJ2-1; D remains unclear. Deletions cut 7 bases from V and 6 bases from J, with 16 bases between. Germline CDR1 reads LNHDA; CDR2 reads SQIVND (reference sequence). The CDR3 has 14 amino acids. The CDR3 here is CASKESLLSNEQFF. The DNA of the CDR3 is TGTGCCAGTAAGGAGAGTCTACTGTCCAATGAGCAGTTCTTC.

This sequence joins TRBV27 and TRBJ2-7, with a weak D call TRBD1 (8 bases). CDR1 MNHEY and CDR2 SMNVEV come from the germline V gene (reference sequence). CDR3 length equals 16 residues. The V end lost 3 bases, the J end lost 5 bases, and 20 bases lay between the germline ends. CDR3 in DNA: TGTGCCAGCAGTTTGGGACCCCGGACAGGGAGGGACGAGCAGTACTTC. Amino acid sequence: CASSLGPRTGRDEQYF.

This chain joins TRBV4-1 and TRBJ2-1; TRBD2 matches 10 bases. Germline V gives CDR1 MGHRA, CDR2 YSYEKL. This CDR3 spans 16 amino acids. After removal of 1 base from V and 1 base from J, the junction contained 1 base not matched to a gene. CDR3 bases: TGCGCCAGCAGCCAAGCTAGCGGGAGATCCTACAATGAGCAGTTCTTC. Translation: CASSQASGRSYNEQFF.

Note on this clone: At one boundary the junction diverges from the germline segment, which might be a read error. V and J are TRBV27 and TRBJ1-1, with TRBD1 as a possible D gene (5 bases). This CDR3 is built from 13 residues. The V gene's germline CDR1 is MNHEY and CDR2 SMNVEV (reference sequence). The CDR3 nucleotides read TGTGTCAGCAGACGAGGACAGAACACTGAAGCTTTCTTT. Protein: CVSRRGQNTEAFF.

The chain links TRBV6-5 to TRBJ2-1, with TRBD2 matching over 11 bases. V lost 9 bases and J lost 7; bases outside the gene matches: 8. The V gene's germline CDR1 is MNHEY and CDR2 SVGAGI. CDR3 length: 14 residues. The CDR3 is CASISGGAQNEQFF. The CDR3 DNA is TGTGCCAGTATTAGCGGGGGGGCCCAAAATGAGCAGTTCTTC.

CDR3 bases: TGTGCCACAAGACTAGCGGGGGCCAACTCCTACGAGCAGTACTTC. Protein sequence: CATRLAGANSYEQYF. The chain joins TRBV27 to TRBJ2-7; 12 nucleotides agree with TRBD2. Germline loops: CDR1 MNHEY, CDR2 SMNVEV (reference sequence). V gave up 10 bases and J gave up 0 bases; unmatched junction bases: 7. The CDR3 has 15 residues.

This clone was detected only once. The rearrangement joins TRBV2 to TRBJ2-7; D is possibly TRBD2 (5 bases). There are 13 residues in the CDR3. Trimming removed 3 bases at V and 6 bases at J, with 12 bases between. Germline CDR1 reads SNHLY; CDR2 reads FYNNEI. The CDR3 DNA reads TGTGCCAGCAGTGATTTTTCGGGGATCGAGCAGTACTTC. This codes for CASSDFSGIEQYF.

DNA for the CDR3: TGTGCCAGTAGTAGGAGCGGGAAAGAGACCCAGTACTTC. Translating it yields CASSRSGKETQYF. The chain is built from TRBV19 and TRBJ2-5; 7 bases are shared with TRBD2. The CDR3 spans 13 residues. CDR1 is LNHDA and CDR2 is SQIVND in the germline V gene (reference sequence). The junction had 2 bases not matched to a gene; V was cut back by 4 bases and J by 3 bases.

The V and J genes are TRBV28 and TRBJ2-1; maybe TRBD2 (6 bases). The CDR3 contains 14 residues. Germline V lookup: CDR1 MDHEN, CDR2 SYDVKM. Trimming cost V 4 bases and J 9 bases, with 16 bases left between them. The CDR3 here is CASSSTTRSGEQFF. DNA for the CDR3: TGTGCCAGCAGTTCTACGACTAGAAGCGGTGAGCAGTTCTTC. The full variable domain, rest sourced from reference TRBV28 and TRBJ2-1, is DVKVTQSSRYLVKRTGEKVFLECVQDMDHENMFWYRQDPGLGLRLIYFSYDVKMKEKGDIPEGYSVSREKKERFSLILESASTNQTSMYLCASSSTTRSGEQFFGPGTRLTVL.

The chain combines TRBV20-1 with TRBJ2-1, with a possible D match to TRBD1 (5 bases). Germline V gene sequence: CDR1 DFQATT, CDR2 SNEGSKA (reference sequence). The CDR3 consists of 11 residues. Written as DNA, the CDR3 is TGCAGCCCTAGGGGCAACAATGAGCAGTTCTTC. It codes for CSPRGNNEQFF.

The chain has TRBV7-2 and TRBJ2-5, with 7 bases that match TRBD1. This CDR3 region has 14 residues. Germline V lookup: CDR1 SGHTA, CDR2 FQGNSA. Unmatched junction bases numbered 5, after V lost 1 base and J lost 6 bases. The CDR3 sequence: CASSLDRTGKTQYF. CDR3 DNA sequence: TGTGCCAGCAGCTTAGACCGGACAGGCAAGACCCAGTACTTC.

CDR3 sequence (DNA): TGCGCCAGCAGCTTGGAGAACAGGGGGAACACCGGGGAGCTGTTTTTT. Its protein is CASSLENRGNTGELFF. The chain joins TRBV5-1 to TRBJ2-2, with TRBD1 matching 7 bases. Germline lookup yields CDR1 SGHRS and CDR2 YFSETQ. V shed 0 bases and J 1 base; nucleotides not matched to a gene: 3. This CDR3 region has 16 residues.